The T cell receptor beta chain described here comes from a study of blood T cell repertoires in COVID-19. For the study at large: Both acute and convalescent COVID-19 samples were obtained from the United States, Italy and Spain. From T cells, B-cell-depleted T cells, or PBMCs came the material, which was cDNA or gDNA.

Authors' analysis steps: Amplifying reference gene primers gave estimates of nucleated cell counts. Repertoires were generated with immunoSEQ multiplex PCR, while TCRdb's copy carries only in-frame clones and drops some. The DNA was the basis for D and trimming; V, J and clone size are from that table. The sample yields some 120,000 clones, approximately 83% seen once. V was cut by 4 bases and J by 4 bases, with 11 bases left in between. The CDR3 has 14 amino acids. The germline gives CDR1 SNHLY, CDR2 FYNNEI. The source is a woman aged 45-65 years with acute or convalescent COVID-19. The material sequenced was peripheral blood. The gene calls are TRBV2 and TRBJ1-5; D may be TRBD1 (6 bases). CDR3 amino acids: CASSVGQNNQPQHF. Here the CDR3 DNA reads TGTGCCAGCAGTGTTGGACAGAATAATCAGCCCCAGCATTTT.